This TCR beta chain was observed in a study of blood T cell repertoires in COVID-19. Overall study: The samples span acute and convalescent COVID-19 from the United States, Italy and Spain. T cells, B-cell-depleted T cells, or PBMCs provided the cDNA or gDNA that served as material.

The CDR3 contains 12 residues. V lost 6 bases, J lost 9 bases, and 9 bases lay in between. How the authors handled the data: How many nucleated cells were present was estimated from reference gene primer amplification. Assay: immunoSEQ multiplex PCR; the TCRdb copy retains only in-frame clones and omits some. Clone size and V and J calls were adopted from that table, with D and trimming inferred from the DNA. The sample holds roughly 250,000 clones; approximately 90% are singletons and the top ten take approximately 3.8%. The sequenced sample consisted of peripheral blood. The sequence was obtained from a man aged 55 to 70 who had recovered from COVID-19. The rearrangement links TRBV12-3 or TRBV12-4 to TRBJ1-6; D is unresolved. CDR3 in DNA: TGTGCCAGCAGCCTTTTCGGTTCACCCCTCCACTTT. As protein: CASSLFGSPLHF.